Listed below are T cell receptor beta chains from one sample, sequenced in a study of T-cell memory formation after mild COVID-19. TCRdb re-analysed the 5' RACE reads in MiXCR, keeping a single row per CDR3 protein. The table lists approximately 300,000 distinct CDR3 sequences, 15% to 20% of them singletons. Specimen: PBMCs or a T cell subset sorted from them (not recorded which). These receptor sequences come from a man aged 18 to 30 who had mild COVID-19 (a few samples of this study predate the infection). Cell type and time point are not known. CDR3s include the opening cysteine and the closing phenylalanine or tryptophan. Fields, in order: V gene, J gene, D gene, clone size, CDR3 protein, CDR3 DNA. The D gene is left open where the match is weak. Clone size is shown for a subset of rows, as once, few, many or a class of expanded clone.

V gene: TRBV2
J gene: TRBJ1-1
D gene: NA
clone size: NA
CDR3 protein: CASTQIPAGAKRKAFF
CDR3 DNA: TGTGCCAGCACCCAAATCCCGGCCGGGGCGAAGAGGAAAGCTTTCTTT

V gene: TRBV9
J gene: TRBJ2-5
D gene: NA
clone size: NA
CDR3 protein: CASSVGGQETQYF
CDR3 DNA: TGTGCCAGCAGCGTAGGAGGCCAAGAGACCCAGTACTTC

V gene: TRBV12-3/TRBV12-4
J gene: TRBJ2-5
D gene: NA
clone size: few
CDR3 protein: CASSSTETETQYF
CDR3 DNA: TGTGCCAGCAGTTCGACGGAGACAGAGACCCAGTACTTC

V gene: TRBV6-5
J gene: TRBJ1-5
D gene: NA
clone size: few
CDR3 protein: CASSYSGTLNQPQHF
CDR3 DNA: TGTGCCAGCAGTTACTCAGGGACCCTAAATCAGCCCCAGCATTTT

V gene: TRBV6-6
J gene: TRBJ1-2
D gene: NA
clone size: few
CDR3 protein: CATEAADKAHYTF
CDR3 DNA: TGTGCCACTGAAGCCGCGGACAAGGCCCACTACACCTTC

V gene: TRBV5-8
J gene: TRBJ2-5
D gene: NA
clone size: NA
CDR3 protein: CASSPSRDRWSQETQYF
CDR3 DNA: TGTGCCAGCAGCCCCAGCCGAGACAGGTGGAGCCAAGAGACCCAGTACTTC

V gene: TRBV5-1
J gene: TRBJ1-2
D gene: NA
clone size: many
CDR3 protein: CASSLAGNYGYTF
CDR3 DNA: TGTGCCAGCAGCTTAGCTGGGAACTATGGCTACACCTTC

V gene: TRBV15
J gene: TRBJ2-5
D gene: TRBD2
clone size: NA
CDR3 protein: CATSNSGGRGIPETQYF
CDR3 DNA: TGTGCCACCAGCAATAGCGGGGGACGCGGGATTCCGGAGACCCAGTACTTC

V gene: TRBV29-1
J gene: TRBJ2-1
D gene: NA
clone size: few
CDR3 protein: CSVTGTQRGEQFF
CDR3 DNA: TGCAGCGTCACCGGGACACAGAGGGGTGAGCAGTTCTTC

V gene: TRBV4-1
J gene: TRBJ2-4
D gene: NA
clone size: NA
CDR3 protein: CASSQNTGYIAKNIQYF
CDR3 DNA: TGCGCCAGCAGCCAAAATACAGGATACATAGCCAAAAACATTCAGTACTTC

V gene: TRBV4-3
J gene: TRBJ1-6
D gene: NA
clone size: many
CDR3 protein: CASSQDLGVDLTLHF
CDR3 DNA: TGCGCCAGCAGCCAAGATCTTGGGGTAGATTTAACCCTCCACTTT

V gene: TRBV5-1
J gene: TRBJ1-1
D gene: NA
clone size: many
CDR3 protein: CASSLLLDTEAFF
CDR3 DNA: TGCGCCAGCAGCTTGTTATTGGACACTGAAGCTTTCTTT

V gene: TRBV7-6
J gene: TRBJ2-5
D gene: TRBD2
clone size: NA
CDR3 protein: CASSTPTSGWETQYF
CDR3 DNA: TGTGCCAGCAGCACGCCTACTAGCGGGTGGGAGACCCAGTACTTC

V gene: TRBV7-2
J gene: TRBJ2-1
D gene: NA
clone size: few
CDR3 protein: CASSFYVSGVANEQFF
CDR3 DNA: TGTGCCAGCAGCTTCTACGTATCGGGGGTCGCCAATGAGCAGTTCTTC

V gene: TRBV29-1
J gene: TRBJ2-5
D gene: TRBD1
clone size: few
CDR3 protein: CSVDARTGGEETQYF
CDR3 DNA: TGCAGCGTTGACGCCAGGACAGGGGGGGAAGAGACCCAGTACTTC

V gene: TRBV7-9
J gene: TRBJ2-3
D gene: NA
clone size: few
CDR3 protein: CASSRQVDTQYF
CDR3 DNA: TGTGCCAGCAGCAGACAGGTCGATACGCAGTATTTT

V gene: TRBV12-3/TRBV12-4
J gene: TRBJ2-2
D gene: NA
clone size: NA
CDR3 protein: CASSLGGGASGPGELFF
CDR3 DNA: TGTGCCAGCAGTTTAGGAGGGGGGGCCTCGGGCCCCGGGGAGCTGTTTTTT

V gene: TRBV7-9
J gene: TRBJ1-4
D gene: NA
clone size: NA
CDR3 protein: CASSFSSGATNEKLFF
CDR3 DNA: TGTGCCAGCAGCTTTAGTAGTGGTGCAACTAATGAAAAACTGTTTTTT

V gene: TRBV29-1
J gene: TRBJ1-1
D gene: NA
clone size: NA
CDR3 protein: CSVLGPRLNTEAFF
CDR3 DNA: TGCAGCGTCCTCGGTCCTCGGTTGAACACTGAAGCTTTCTTT

V gene: TRBV30
J gene: TRBJ1-2
D gene: NA
clone size: few
CDR3 protein: CAWSRDRPYGYTF
CDR3 DNA: TGTGCCTGGAGTAGAGACAGGCCCTATGGCTACACCTTC

V gene: TRBV7-9
J gene: TRBJ2-5
D gene: TRBD1
clone size: NA
CDR3 protein: CASTRTGVSETQYF
CDR3 DNA: TGTGCCAGCACTCGGACAGGGGTTTCGGAGACCCAGTACTTC

V gene: TRBV28
J gene: TRBJ2-1
D gene: TRBD1
clone size: NA
CDR3 protein: CASSFPCGYRGHNEQFF
CDR3 DNA: TGTGCCAGCAGTTTCCCGTGTGGGTACAGGGGCCACAATGAGCAGTTCTTC

V gene: TRBV7-2
J gene: TRBJ2-5
D gene: NA
clone size: NA
CDR3 protein: CASSLQPDQIGPLGDQETQYF
CDR3 DNA: TGTGCCAGCAGCTTACAGCCCGACCAAATCGGACCCCTAGGGGATCAAGAGACCCAGTACTTC

V gene: TRBV4-1
J gene: TRBJ2-5
D gene: NA
clone size: many
CDR3 protein: CASSQGLGETQYF
CDR3 DNA: TGCGCCAGCAGCCAGGGATTGGGGGAGACCCAGTACTTC

V gene: TRBV3-1
J gene: TRBJ2-3
D gene: NA
clone size: many
CDR3 protein: CASSPTGYTQYF
CDR3 DNA: TGTGCCAGCAGCCCAACAGGGTACACGCAGTATTTT

V gene: TRBV20-1
J gene: TRBJ2-7
D gene: NA
clone size: few
CDR3 protein: CSARGSGTHYEQYF
CDR3 DNA: TGCAGTGCTAGAGGGTCCGGGACACACTACGAGCAGTACTTC

V gene: TRBV28
J gene: TRBJ1-1
D gene: NA
clone size: few
CDR3 protein: CATERVNTEAFF
CDR3 DNA: TGTGCCACCGAAAGGGTGAACACTGAAGCTTTCTTT

V gene: TRBV11-2
J gene: TRBJ2-3
D gene: NA
clone size: many
CDR3 protein: CASSFPGLSTDTQYF
CDR3 DNA: TGTGCCAGCAGCTTTCCGGGACTCAGCACAGATACGCAGTATTTT

V gene: TRBV27
J gene: TRBJ1-4
D gene: NA
clone size: NA
CDR3 protein: CASSLGTIATNEKLFF
CDR3 DNA: TGTGCCAGCAGTTTAGGGACGATTGCAACTAATGAAAAACTGTTTTTT

V gene: TRBV6-5
J gene: TRBJ2-3
D gene: TRBD2
clone size: few
CDR3 protein: CASSYVSGGRDTQYF
CDR3 DNA: TGTGCCAGCAGTTACGTCAGCGGGGGGAGAGATACGCAGTATTTT

V gene: TRBV7-8
J gene: TRBJ2-5
D gene: NA
clone size: NA
CDR3 protein: CASGPRIRETQYF
CDR3 DNA: TGTGCCAGCGGCCCCCGGATACGGGAGACCCAGTACTTC

V gene: TRBV6-2/TRBV6-3
J gene: TRBJ2-3
D gene: NA
clone size: NA
CDR3 protein: CASSFSSIGGRTQYF
CDR3 DNA: TGTGCCAGCAGTTTCAGCTCGATCGGGGGCAGGACGCAGTATTTT

V gene: TRBV5-1
J gene: TRBJ1-5
D gene: NA
clone size: NA
CDR3 protein: CASSSGERNQPQHF
CDR3 DNA: TGCGCCAGCAGTTCAGGGGAGAGGAATCAGCCCCAGCATTTT

V gene: TRBV5-4
J gene: TRBJ1-5
D gene: TRBD1
clone size: NA
CDR3 protein: CASSRTGSGQPQHF
CDR3 DNA: TGTGCCAGCAGCCGGACAGGGAGCGGACAGCCCCAGCATTTT

V gene: TRBV5-1
J gene: TRBJ2-5
D gene: NA
clone size: few
CDR3 protein: CASRNGGEETQYF
CDR3 DNA: TGCGCCAGCAGAAACGGAGGGGAGGAGACCCAGTACTTC

V gene: TRBV12-3/TRBV12-4
J gene: TRBJ2-5
D gene: TRBD1
clone size: few
CDR3 protein: CASSFFGTDQETQYF
CDR3 DNA: TGTGCCAGCAGTTTCTTTGGGACAGACCAAGAGACCCAGTACTTC

V gene: TRBV6-5
J gene: TRBJ2-2
D gene: TRBD1
clone size: NA
CDR3 protein: CAISAGTGATGELFF
CDR3 DNA: TGTGCCATCTCAGCCGGGACAGGGGCGACCGGGGAGCTGTTTTTT

V gene: TRBV28
J gene: TRBJ2-4
D gene: TRBD1
clone size: few
CDR3 protein: CAHRRAGTAANIQYF
CDR3 DNA: TGTGCCCACCGACGTGCCGGGACAGCTGCCAACATTCAGTACTTC

V gene: TRBV20-1
J gene: TRBJ1-2
D gene: NA
clone size: NA
CDR3 protein: CSARRGRGNGYTF
CDR3 DNA: TGCAGTGCTAGACGGGGCAGGGGAAATGGCTACACCTTC

V gene: TRBV6-5
J gene: TRBJ1-1
D gene: TRBD1
clone size: few
CDR3 protein: CASTSQGAGEAFF
CDR3 DNA: TGTGCCAGCACTTCGCAGGGGGCCGGTGAAGCTTTCTTT

V gene: TRBV6-2/TRBV6-3
J gene: TRBJ2-1
D gene: TRBD2
clone size: few
CDR3 protein: CASSYSMSGGVYNEQFF
CDR3 DNA: TGTGCCAGCAGTTACTCGATGAGCGGGGGAGTGTACAATGAGCAGTTCTTC